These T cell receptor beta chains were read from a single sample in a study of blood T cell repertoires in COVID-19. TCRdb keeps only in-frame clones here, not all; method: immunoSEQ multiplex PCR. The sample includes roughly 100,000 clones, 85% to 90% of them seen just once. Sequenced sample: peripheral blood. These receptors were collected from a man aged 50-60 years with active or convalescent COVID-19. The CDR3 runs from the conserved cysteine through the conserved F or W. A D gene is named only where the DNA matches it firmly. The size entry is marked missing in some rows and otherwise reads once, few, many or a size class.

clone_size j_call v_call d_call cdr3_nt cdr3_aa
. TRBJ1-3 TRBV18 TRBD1 TGTGCCAGCTCACCTAGGTTACAGGGGGCTTCTGGAAACACCATATATTTT CASSPRLQGASGNTIYF
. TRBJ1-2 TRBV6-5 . TGTGCCAGTTATCAGGGGTACTATGGCTACACCTTC CASYQGYYGYTF
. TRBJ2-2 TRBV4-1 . TGCGCCAGCACGAGTACGGGGGAGGTCACCGGGGAGCTGTTTTTT CASTSTGEVTGELFF
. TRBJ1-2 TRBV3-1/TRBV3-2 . TGTGCCAGCAGCCTCGCAGGGGCCGCTGGCTACACCTTC CASSLAGAAGYTF
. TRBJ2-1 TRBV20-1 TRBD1 TGCAGTGCTAGTCGTGGGACAGGGTTTGGTGAGCAGTTCTTC CSASRGTGFGEQFF
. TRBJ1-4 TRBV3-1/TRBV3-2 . TGTGCCAGCAGCCTACAGGGTAATAATGAAAAACTGTTTTTT CASSLQGNNEKLFF
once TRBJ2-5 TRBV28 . TGTGCCAGCAGTTTAAGCAGCGGAGAGACCCAGTACTTC CASSLSSGETQYF
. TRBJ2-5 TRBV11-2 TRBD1 TGTGCCAGCAGCTTAGGGACAGGGGAGGGCGAGACCCAGTACTTC CASSLGTGEGETQYF
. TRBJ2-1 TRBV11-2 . TGTGCCAGCAGCTTAGTCCAGGTTGGTGAGCAGTTCTTC CASSLVQVGEQFF
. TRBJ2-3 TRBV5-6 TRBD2 TGTGCCAGCAGCTTAGCGGGGGCGAGAGATACGCAGTATTTT CASSLAGARDTQYF
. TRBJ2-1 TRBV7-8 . TGTGCCAGCAGCTTTTTCGACAGAAGCGATGAGCAGTTCTTC CASSFFDRSDEQFF
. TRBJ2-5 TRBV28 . TGTGCCAGCAGTTTAGGGGGCGCGGTGTCGGAGACCCAGTACTTC CASSLGGAVSETQYF
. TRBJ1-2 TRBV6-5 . TGTGCCAGCAGTTACTCCCAGGTGGATGGCTACACCTTC CASSYSQVDGYTF
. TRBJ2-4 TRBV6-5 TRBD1 TGTGCCAGCAGTTACGGGACAGAAAACATTCAGTACTTC CASSYGTENIQYF
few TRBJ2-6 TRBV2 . TGTGCCAGCACCGAACGCGGGGCTGGGGCCAACGTCCTGACTTTC CASTERGAGANVLTF
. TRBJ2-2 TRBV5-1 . TGCGCCAGCAGCATCAGGGTTGGCGGGGAGCTGTTTTTT CASSIRVGGELFF
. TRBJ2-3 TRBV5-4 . TGTGCCAGCAGCTCCATGGGGCGAGATACGCAGTATTTT CASSSMGRDTQYF
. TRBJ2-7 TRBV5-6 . TGTGCCAGCAGAGGCAGGGGTTACGAGCAGTACTTC CASRGRGYEQYF
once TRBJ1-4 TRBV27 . TGTGCCAGCAGTTTAAAGGTTGTGGGCGTTAATGAAAAACTGTTTTTT CASSLKVVGVNEKLFF
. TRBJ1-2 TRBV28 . TGTGCCAGCAGTTTGGAGGATTCTAACTATGGCTACACCTTC CASSLEDSNYGYTF
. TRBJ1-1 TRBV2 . TGTGCCAGCAGTGAAGCCATGAACACTGAAGCTTTCTTT CASSEAMNTEAFF
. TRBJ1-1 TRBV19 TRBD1 TGTGCCAGTAGTGCTCGGGACAGACAAAGTGAAGCTTTCTTT CASSARDRQSEAFF
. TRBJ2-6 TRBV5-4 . TGTGCCAGCAGCGAGCTGCGTTACTCTGGGGCCAACGTCCTGACTTTC CASSELRYSGANVLTF
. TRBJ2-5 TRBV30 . TGTGCCTGGAGTAGGCAGGGAGGAGCACAAGAGACCCAGTACTTC CAWSRQGGAQETQYF
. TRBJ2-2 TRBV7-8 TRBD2 TGTGCCAGCAGCCCTAGCGGGGGGAGTGGCACCGGGGAGCTGTTTTTT CASSPSGGSGTGELFF
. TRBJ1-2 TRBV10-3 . TGTGCCATCAGTGAGTCCGCGGGGGCGCTGGGAGGCTACACCTTC CAISESAGALGGYTF
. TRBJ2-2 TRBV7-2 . TGTGCCAGCAGCGCCTTTCAGGGGCGGATGGGCGGGGAGCTGTTTTTT CASSAFQGRMGGELFF
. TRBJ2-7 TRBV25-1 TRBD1 TGTGCCAGCAGTGCCCCCCCCGGGACAGGGTCTTACGAGCAGTACTTC CASSAPPGTGSYEQYF
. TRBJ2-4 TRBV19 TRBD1 TGTGCCAGTAGTCCTATCATCGGACAGGGGACAGCCAAAAACATTCAGTACTTC CASSPIIGQGTAKNIQYF
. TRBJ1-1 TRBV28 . TGTGCCAGCACCGAGGCGCCTCCGAACACTGAAGCTTTCTTT CASTEAPPNTEAFF
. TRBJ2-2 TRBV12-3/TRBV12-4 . TGTGCCAGCAGTTTTGGAGTGACCGGGGAGCTGTTTTTT CASSFGVTGELFF
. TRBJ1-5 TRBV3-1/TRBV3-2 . TGTGCCAGCAGCCAGACAGACCAGCCCCAGCATTTT CASSQTDQPQHF
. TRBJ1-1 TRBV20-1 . TGCAGTGTAAACGAGGCCACTGAAGCTTTCTTT CSVNEATEAFF
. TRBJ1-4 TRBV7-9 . TGTGCCAGCAGCTTCAAGGGCTTCCCTGGCGGGATTTCAAATGAAAAACTGTTTTTT CASSFKGFPGGISNEKLFF
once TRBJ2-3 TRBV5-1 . TGCGCCAGCAGCTTGGGGTCGACAGAGGCAGATACGCAGTATTTT CASSLGSTEADTQYF
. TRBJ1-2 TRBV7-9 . TGTGCCAGCAGCCCCCCCCAGGGGAACTATGGCTACACCTTC CASSPPQGNYGYTF
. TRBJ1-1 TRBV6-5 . TGTGCCAGCAAAGAACATTTGAACACTGAAGCTTTCTTT CASKEHLNTEAFF
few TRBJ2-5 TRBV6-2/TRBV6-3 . TGTGCCAGCAGTTACTCGAGACAGGATGTAGAAACCCAGTACTTC CASSYSRQDVETQYF
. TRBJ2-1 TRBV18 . TGTGCCAGCACAGGTTACAATGAGCAGTTCTTC CASTGYNEQFF
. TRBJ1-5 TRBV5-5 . TGTGCCAGCAGACCGGACAGTGGGAATCAGCCCCAGCATTTT CASRPDSGNQPQHF
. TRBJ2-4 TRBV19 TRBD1 TGTGCCAGTAGTATAGAAGCCACAGGGGTGGGGGCCAAAAACATTCAGTACTTC CASSIEATGVGAKNIQYF
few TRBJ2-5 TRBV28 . TGTGCCAGCAGTTTATATCTTCAGTTTGTAGAGACCCAGTACTTC CASSLYLQFVETQYF
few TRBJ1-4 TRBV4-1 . TGCGCCAGCAGCCACGGTAATTTGGAAAAACTGTTTTTT CASSHGNLEKLFF
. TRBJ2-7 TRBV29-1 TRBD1 TGCAGCGTCGCAGCACAACAGGGGGCGGACGAGCAGTACTTC CSVAAQQGADEQYF
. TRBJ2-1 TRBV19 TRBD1 TGTGCCAGTAGTATGGACCAGGGGGCGAGTGGCTATGAGCAGTTCTTC CASSMDQGASGYEQFF
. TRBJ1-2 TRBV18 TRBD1 TGTGCCAGCTCACCGGGACAGGGACCTTATGGCTACACCTTC CASSPGQGPYGYTF
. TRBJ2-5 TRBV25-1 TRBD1 TGTGCCAGCAGTGAGGCGGGACAGGGGCAGAGGGTGACCCAGTACTTC CASSEAGQGQRVTQYF
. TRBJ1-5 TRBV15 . TGTGCCACCAGCAGAGGAGTAGATAGCAATCAGCCCCAGCATTTT CATSRGVDSNQPQHF
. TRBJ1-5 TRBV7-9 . TGTGCCAGCAGCCAGGGGAGTCAGCCCCAGCATTTT CASSQGSQPQHF